This T cell receptor beta chain appears in the sequencing data of a study of T cell clones after liver transplantation. Whole-study context: In this trial, immunosuppression withdrawal was attempted within 2 years of liver transplant.

A word on this clone: Its antigen is as yet unknown.

The assay was immunoSEQ multiplex PCR, and TCRdb's table has in-frame clones only and misses some. The data hold tens of thousands of clones, with over 65% observed a single time. The CDR3 sequence is 16 residues long. Trimming cost V 1 base and J 2 bases; bases outside gene matches: 7. The V gene's germline CDR1 is LGHNA and CDR2 YSLEER. Regarding the study as a whole: Post-transplant, graft-donor-reactive CD4 TCRbeta sequences in blood dropped significantly in most of the 8 subjects.

The clonotype was recovered from a human patient who received a liver transplant. A subset of T cells may come from the graft donor. The sequences come from CD4+ T cells from blood, collected at the 22-month timepoint. The rearrangement links TRBV4-3 to TRBJ2-7, with 8 positions matching TRBD2. The CDR3 DNA follows: TGCGCCAGCAGCCAAGTGAGGGTAGCGGGGCCCTACGAGCAGTACTTC. This sequence encodes CASSQVRVAGPYEQYF.